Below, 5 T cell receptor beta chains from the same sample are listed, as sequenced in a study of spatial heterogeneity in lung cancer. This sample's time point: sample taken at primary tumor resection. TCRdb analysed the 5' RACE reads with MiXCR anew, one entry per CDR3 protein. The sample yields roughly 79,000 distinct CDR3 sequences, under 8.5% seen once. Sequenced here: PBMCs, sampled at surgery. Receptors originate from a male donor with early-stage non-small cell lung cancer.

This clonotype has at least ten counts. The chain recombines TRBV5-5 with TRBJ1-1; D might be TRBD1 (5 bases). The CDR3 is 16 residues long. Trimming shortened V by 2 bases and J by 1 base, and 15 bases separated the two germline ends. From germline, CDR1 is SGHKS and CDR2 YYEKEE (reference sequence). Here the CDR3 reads CASSFVAGIGNTEAFF. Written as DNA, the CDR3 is TGTGCCAGCAGCTTCGTAGCAGGGATCGGGAACACTGAAGCTTTCTTT.

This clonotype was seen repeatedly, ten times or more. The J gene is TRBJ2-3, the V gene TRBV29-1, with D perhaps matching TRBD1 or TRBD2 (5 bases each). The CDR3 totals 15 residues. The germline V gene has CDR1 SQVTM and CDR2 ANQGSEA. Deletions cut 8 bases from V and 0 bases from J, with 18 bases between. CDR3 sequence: CSTLQDFSSTDTQYF. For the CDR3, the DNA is TGCAGCACACTACAGGACTTTTCTAGCACAGATACGCAGTATTTT.

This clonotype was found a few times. The chain's CDR3 is CATHLLAWGTDTQYF. CDR3 nucleotide sequence: TGTGCCACGCACCTACTAGCGTGGGGCACAGATACGCAGTATTTT. The V and J genes are TRBV7-8 and TRBJ2-3; 7 positions agree with TRBD2. The CDR3 consists of 15 residues. V was clipped by 10 bases and J by 1 base; unmatched bases: 11. Germline assignment: CDR1 SGHVS and CDR2 FQNEAQ.

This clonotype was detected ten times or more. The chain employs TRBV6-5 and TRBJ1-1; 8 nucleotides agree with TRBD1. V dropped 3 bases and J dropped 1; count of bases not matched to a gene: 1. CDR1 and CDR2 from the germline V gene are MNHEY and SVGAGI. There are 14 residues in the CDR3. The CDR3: CASSYGTGNTEAFF. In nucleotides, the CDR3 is TGTGCCAGCAGTTATGGGACAGGGAACACTGAAGCTTTCTTT.

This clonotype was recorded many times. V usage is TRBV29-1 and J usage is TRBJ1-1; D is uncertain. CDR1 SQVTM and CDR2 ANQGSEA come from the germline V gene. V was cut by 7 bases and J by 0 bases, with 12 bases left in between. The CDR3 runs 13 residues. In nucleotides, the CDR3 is TGCAGCGGGCAAGGCCGATTGAACACTGAAGCTTTCTTT. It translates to CSGQGRLNTEAFF.